In its sample, the clone carrying this T cell receptor (beta chain) was seen a few times. RNA transcripts yielded amplified TCR beta CDR3 regions. Using the HTBI primer set, a first-round RT-PCR was run on the TCR CDR3. Using its own MiXCR run on the multiplex PCR reads, TCRdb lists one record per CDR3 protein. The sample lists more than 500,000 distinct CDR3 sequences, 15% to 20% occurring once. The CDR3 covers 16 residues. V was clipped by 3 bases and J by 2 bases; unmatched bases: 9. In germline, CDR1 is WSHSY, CDR2 SAAADI. This specimen comes from a study of T cells in Graves' hyperthyroidism and ophthalmopathy. Across the study: Specimen type is peripheral blood, collected at initial diagnosis prior to any treatment.

The sample comprised blood. The chain links TRBV10-2 to TRBJ2-7; 8 nucleotides align to TRBD2. This receptor was identified in a woman under 40 with Graves' ophthalmopathy. CDR3 sequence (DNA): TGCGCCAGCAGTGACCTTAGCGGGACTACCCCCTACGAGCAGTACTTC. This gives the protein CASSDLSGTTPYEQYF.